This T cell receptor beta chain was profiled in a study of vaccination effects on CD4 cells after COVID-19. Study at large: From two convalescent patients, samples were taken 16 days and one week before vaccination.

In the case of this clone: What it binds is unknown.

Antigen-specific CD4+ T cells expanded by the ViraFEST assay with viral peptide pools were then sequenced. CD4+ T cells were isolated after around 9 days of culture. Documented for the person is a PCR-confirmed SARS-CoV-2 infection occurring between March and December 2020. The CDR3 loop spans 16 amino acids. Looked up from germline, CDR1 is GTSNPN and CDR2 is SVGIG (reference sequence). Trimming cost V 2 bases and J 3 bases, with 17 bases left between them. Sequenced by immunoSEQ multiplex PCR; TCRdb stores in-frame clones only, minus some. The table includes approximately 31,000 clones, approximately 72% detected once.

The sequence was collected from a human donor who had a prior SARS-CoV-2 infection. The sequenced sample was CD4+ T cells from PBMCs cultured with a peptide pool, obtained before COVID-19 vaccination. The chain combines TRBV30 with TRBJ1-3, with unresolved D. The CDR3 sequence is CAWSIQRRNYGNTIYF. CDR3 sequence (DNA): TGTGCCTGGAGTATCCAAAGGAGGAACTATGGAAACACCATATATTTT.